The 6 T cell receptor beta chains reported below all come from one sample, sequenced in a study of CD4+ T cells in melanoma. Data came from immunoSEQ multiplex PCR; TCRdb stores just in-frame clones and leaves some out. The data show about 10,000 clones, around 62% seen once. The material sequenced was cells from a culture (not recorded whether cultured in vitro). These receptors were taken from a human donor with melanoma.

The rearrangement links TRBV7-2 to TRBJ2-2; TRBD2 matches at 8 bases. The V and J ends lost 5 bases and 7 bases, in that order; junction bases with no gene match: 12. CDR1 is SGHTA and CDR2 is FQGNSA in the germline V gene. The CDR3 is made up of 16 amino acids. CDR3 in amino acids: CASSPFSGGAGGELFF. The CDR3 coding sequence is TGTGCCAGCAGCCCCTTTTCGGGGGGGGCCGGCGGGGAGCTGTTTTTT. The full variable domain, completed using reference TRBV7-2 and TRBJ2-2, is GAGVSQSPSNKVTEKGKDVELRCDPISGHTALYWYRQSLGQGLEFLIYFQGNSAPDKSGLPSDRFSAERTGGSVSTLTIQRTQQEDSAVYLCASSPFSGGAGGELFFGEGSRLTVL.

This chain connects TRBV6-5 to TRBJ2-3; D remains ambiguous. The CDR3 runs 14 residues. Germline CDR1 is MNHEY and CDR2 is SVGAGI. V gave up 8 bases and J gave up 5 bases, with 17 bases separating them. The CDR3 reads CASAPGVLRDTQYF. DNA for the CDR3: TGTGCCAGCGCCCCTGGGGTCCTGAGAGATACGCAGTATTTT.

This clone has only a few counts. J is TRBJ1-5 and V is TRBV6-4; D is ambiguous. The V gene's germline CDR1 is MRHNA and CDR2 SNTAGT. The CDR3 runs 12 residues. The V gene lost 7 bases and the J gene lost 3 bases, with 7 bases spanning the gap. The CDR3 loop is CASTQANQPQHF. In nucleotides, the CDR3 is TGTGCCAGCACGCAGGCCAATCAGCCCCAGCATTTT.

The V and J genes are TRBV10-3 and TRBJ2-5; unclear D gene. The germline V and J ends were trimmed by 10 bases and 4 bases, with 16 bases remaining between them. There are 13 residues in the CDR3. The germline CDR1 and CDR2 sequences are ENHRY and SYGVKD. Here the CDR3 DNA reads TGTGCCACAACTAACCGACAAGGAGAGACCCAGTACTTC. Protein: CATTNRQGETQYF.

This chain links TRBV27 with TRBJ1-2; TRBD1 aligns across 12 bases. Germline CDR1 MNHEY, CDR2 SMNVEV (reference sequence). Unmatched junction bases numbered 9, after V lost 2 bases and J lost 5 bases. CDR3 length: 17 amino acids. CDR3 region: CASSLTPGTGGRYGYTF. The CDR3 coding sequence is TGTGCCAGCAGTTTAACCCCCGGGACAGGGGGCCGTTATGGCTACACCTTC.

This clone has a handful of counts. Here the CDR3 reads CASSPSGAGLGRETQYF. The CDR3 DNA is TGTGCCAGCTCACCCTCTGGGGCGGGCCTGGGCCGTGAGACCCAGTACTTC. This sequence joins TRBV18 and TRBJ2-5, with D perhaps assigned TRBD1 or TRBD2 (5 bases each). The V and J ends lost 3 bases and 5 bases respectively, with 22 bases between them. The V gene's germline CDR1 is KGHSH and CDR2 LQKENI. The CDR3 totals 17 residues.